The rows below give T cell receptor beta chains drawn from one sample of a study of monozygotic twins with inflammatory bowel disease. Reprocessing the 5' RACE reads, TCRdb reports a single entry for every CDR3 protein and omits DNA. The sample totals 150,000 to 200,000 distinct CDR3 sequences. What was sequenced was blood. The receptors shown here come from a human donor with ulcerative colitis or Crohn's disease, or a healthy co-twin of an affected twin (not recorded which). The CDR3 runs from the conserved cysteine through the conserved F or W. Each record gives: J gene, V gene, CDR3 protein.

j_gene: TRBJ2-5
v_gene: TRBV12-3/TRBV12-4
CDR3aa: CASTSGLAGVETQYF

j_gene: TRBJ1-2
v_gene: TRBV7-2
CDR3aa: CASSNKTGYFNYGYTF

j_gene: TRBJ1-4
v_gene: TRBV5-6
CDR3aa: CASSFSPTAGREKLFF

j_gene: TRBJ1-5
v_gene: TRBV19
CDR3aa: CASSILRWGFGNQPQHF

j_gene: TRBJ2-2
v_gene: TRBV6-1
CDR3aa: CASSSGTGNTGELFF

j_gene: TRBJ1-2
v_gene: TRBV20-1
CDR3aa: CSARTQGANYGYTF

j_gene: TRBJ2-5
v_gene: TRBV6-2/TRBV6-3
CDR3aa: CASSGLAVTYQETQYF

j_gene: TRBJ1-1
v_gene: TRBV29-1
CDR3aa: CSVGQWVNTEAFF

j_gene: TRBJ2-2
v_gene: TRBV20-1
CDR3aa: CSAPPQLTTGELFF

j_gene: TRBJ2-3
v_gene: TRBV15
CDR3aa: CATSRGLAGGEGTDTQYF

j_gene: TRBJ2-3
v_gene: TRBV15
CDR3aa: CATSRSGRPSTDTQYF

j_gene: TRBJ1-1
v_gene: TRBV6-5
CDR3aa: CASSTGKTEAFF

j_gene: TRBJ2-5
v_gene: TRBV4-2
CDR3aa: CASSQDSSGVVETQYF

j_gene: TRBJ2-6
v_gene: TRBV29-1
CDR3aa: CSVETGSGANVLTF

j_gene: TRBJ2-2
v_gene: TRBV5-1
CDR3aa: CASSLDRENTGELFF

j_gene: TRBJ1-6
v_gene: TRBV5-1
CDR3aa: CASSSRDRGHSPLHF

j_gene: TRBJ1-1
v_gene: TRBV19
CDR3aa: CASTPGTYSEAFF

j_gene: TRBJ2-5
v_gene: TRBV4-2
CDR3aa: CASSQAPGVQETQYF

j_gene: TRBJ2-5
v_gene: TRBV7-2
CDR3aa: CASSFDGTGGETQYF

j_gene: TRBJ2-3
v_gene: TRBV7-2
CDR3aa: CASSLRQGADTQYF

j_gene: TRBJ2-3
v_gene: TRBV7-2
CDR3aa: CASSFSDGPGDTQYF

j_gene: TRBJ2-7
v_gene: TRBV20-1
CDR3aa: CSARDARSYEQYF